This T cell receptor (beta chain) appears in the sequencing data of a study of CD8 T cells in ankylosing spondylitis. Study results and limitations: Significant enrichment of disease-linked clones was reportedly seen in matched ankylosing spondylitis synovial fluid.

TCRdb analysed the 5' RACE reads with MiXCR anew, one entry per CDR3 protein. The repertoire holds more than 150,000 distinct CDR3 sequences, with under 15% as singletons. This clonotype has at least ten counts. Its antigen is not identified. Deletions cut 6 bases from V and 0 bases from J, with 5 bases between. The germline CDR1 and CDR2 sequences are KGHDR and SFDVKD. The CDR3 is 13 residues long. J is TRBJ1-5 and V is TRBV24-1; D gene unclear. What was sequenced was blood, either unsorted or a sorted T cell fraction (not recorded which). The origin of this receptor is a female donor with ankylosing spondylitis or in good health (not recorded which). CDR3 in amino acids: CATSSYSNQPQHF. The CDR3 DNA follows: TGTGCCACCAGTTCCTATAGCAATCAGCCCCAGCATTTT.